Listed below are T cell receptor beta chains from one sample, sequenced in a study of T cells in Graves' hyperthyroidism and ophthalmopathy. TCRdb re-called the multiplex PCR reads through MiXCR, storing one row per CDR3 protein. Of 650,000 to 750,000 distinct CDR3 sequences detected, 12% to 15% appear once; the ten largest clones hold roughly 10%. Sequenced input: blood. These receptors all stem from a woman younger than 30 with Graves' hyperthyroidism. Both conserved end residues are part of each CDR3. The D gene is left open where the match is weak. The listing skips clone size in some rows; elsewhere it reads once, few, many or a size class.

abundance | j_gene | v_gene | d_gene | CDR3aa | CDR3nt
many | TRBJ1-2 | TRBV5-1 | NA | CASSLSTANYGYTF | TGCGCCAGCAGCTTGAGCACAGCCAACTATGGCTACACCTTC
many | TRBJ2-3 | TRBV28 | NA | CASGDSTDTQYF | TGTGCCAGCGGCGATAGCACAGATACGCAGTATTTT
many | TRBJ2-1 | TRBV7-9 | NA | CASTERSGMSSYNEQFF | TGTGCCAGCACGGAACGCTCGGGGATGAGCTCCTACAATGAGCAGTTCTTC
NA | TRBJ2-1 | TRBV29-1 | TRBD1 | CSVEGGPGQGNEQFF | TGCAGCGTTGAAGGGGGGCCGGGACAGGGTAATGAGCAGTTCTTC
many | TRBJ2-3 | TRBV11-2 | NA | CASSLVPTTDTQYF | TGTGCCAGCAGCTTAGTCCCGACGACAGATACGCAGTATTTT
many | TRBJ2-3 | TRBV6-2/TRBV6-3 | NA | CASSLKVTQYF | TGTGCCAGCAGTTTGAAGGTTACGCAGTATTTT
NA | TRBJ2-1 | TRBV7-2 | NA | CASSRQANEQFF | TGTGCCAGCAGCCGACAGGCCAATGAGCAGTTCTTC
NA | TRBJ2-7 | TRBV20-1 | TRBD2 | CSTSGIGYEQYF | TGCAGTACTAGCGGGATTGGGTACGAGCAGTACTTC
NA | TRBJ2-3 | TRBV18 | TRBD2 | CASSPLGVGLAGITDTQYF | TGTGCCAGCTCACCTCTGGGCGTCGGGCTAGCGGGGATCACAGATACGCAGTATTTT
many | TRBJ1-2 | TRBV18 | TRBD1 | CASSTGTGGANYGYTF | TGTGCCAGCTCAACCGGGACAGGGGGAGCTAACTATGGCTACACCTTC
many | TRBJ2-3 | TRBV30 | TRBD2 | CAWSVWPSGRATDTQYF | TGTGCCTGGAGTGTATGGCCTAGCGGGAGGGCCACAGATACGCAGTATTTT
many | TRBJ1-2 | TRBV11-2 | NA | CASSFSSYGYTF | TGTGCCAGCAGCTTTTCCAGCTATGGCTACACCTTC
many | TRBJ1-2 | TRBV6-2/TRBV6-3 | NA | CASSYSPRGVSYGYTF | TGTGCCAGCAGTTACTCGCCTAGAGGAGTAAGCTATGGCTACACCTTC
many | TRBJ2-1 | TRBV7-8 | TRBD2 | CAGGIAGGPNEQFF | TGTGCCGGAGGGATAGCGGGAGGGCCAAATGAGCAGTTCTTC
few | TRBJ2-1 | TRBV29-1 | TRBD2 | CSVEFAGGPWDEQFF | TGCAGCGTTGAATTCGCGGGAGGGCCTTGGGATGAGCAGTTCTTC
NA | TRBJ2-1 | TRBV11-2 | NA | CASSLTGGRLQYNEQFF | TGTGCCAGCAGCTTAACGGGGGGCCGCTTACAATACAATGAGCAGTTCTTC
few | TRBJ2-5 | TRBV19 | NA | CASSIQGPQETQYF | TGTGCCAGTAGTATTCAGGGGCCGCAAGAGACCCAGTACTTC
NA | TRBJ1-4 | TRBV3-1 | NA | CASSQDPGSRGEKLFF | TGTGCCAGCAGCCAAGATCCGGGTTCCCGGGGTGAAAAACTGTTTTTT
many | TRBJ2-2 | TRBV11-2 | NA | CASSTWALRLATETGELFF | TGTGCCAGCAGCACTTGGGCGCTGCGGCTAGCGACCGAGACCGGGGAGCTGTTTTTT
NA | TRBJ2-7 | TRBV10-3 | NA | CAISESTRAYEQYF | TGTGCCATCAGTGAGTCGACTAGGGCCTACGAGCAGTACTTC
NA | TRBJ1-2 | TRBV20-1 | NA | CSARDFGGNYGYTF | TGCAGTGCTAGAGATTTTGGGGGTAACTATGGCTACACCTTC
many | TRBJ1-1 | TRBV12-3/TRBV12-4 | NA | CASSSRGGERTEAFF | TGTGCCAGCAGTTCCCGGGGGGGGGAACGGACTGAAGCTTTCTTT
NA | TRBJ2-1 | TRBV4-3 | TRBD2 | CASSQARGSTYNEQFF | TGCGCCAGCAGCCAAGCACGCGGGAGTACTTACAATGAGCAGTTCTTC
NA | TRBJ1-1 | TRBV10-3 | NA | CAISGKGPNTEAFF | TGTGCCATCAGCGGAAAAGGCCCCAACACTGAAGCTTTCTTT
many | TRBJ1-1 | TRBV4-3 | TRBD1 | CASSQDQGAGTEAFF | TGCGCCAGCAGCCAAGATCAGGGGGCAGGAACTGAAGCTTTCTTT
many | TRBJ1-1 | TRBV28 | NA | CASSWNKGGALNTEAFF | TGTGCCAGCAGTTGGAACAAAGGGGGGGCCTTAAACACTGAAGCTTTCTTT
few | TRBJ2-1 | TRBV12-3/TRBV12-4 | NA | CASGPTRFGEQFF | TGTGCCAGCGGTCCTACTAGATTCGGTGAGCAGTTCTTC
few | TRBJ2-3 | TRBV4-2 | TRBD2 | CASSQALDWREATDTQYF | TGTGCCAGCAGCCAAGCCCTCGATTGGCGGGAGGCCACAGATACGCAGTATTTT
many | TRBJ2-7 | TRBV7-9 | NA | CASSFWVSEQYF | TGTGCCAGCAGCTTTTGGGTGTCCGAGCAGTACTTC
few | TRBJ2-5 | TRBV2 | NA | CASSESLIGSEETQYF | TGTGCCAGCAGTGAAAGTTTAATAGGATCGGAGGAGACCCAGTACTTC
NA | TRBJ2-2 | TRBV24-1 | NA | CATSSISRLFF | TGTGCCACCAGTTCTATCTCCCGGCTGTTTTTT
few | TRBJ2-6 | TRBV12-3/TRBV12-4 | NA | CASSLGPVPNF | TGTGCCAGCAGTCTGGGGCCCGTCCCTAACTTC
many | TRBJ2-6 | TRBV6-5 | TRBD1 | CASSYSMGQSLSGANVLTF | TGTGCCAGCAGTTACTCGATGGGACAGAGCCTCTCTGGGGCCAACGTCCTGACTTTC
few | TRBJ1-1 | TRBV4-1 | NA | CASRRGDTEAFF | TGCGCCAGCAGGAGGGGGGACACTGAAGCTTTCTTT
many | TRBJ2-1 | TRBV30 | NA | CAWTLGVGTYNEQFF | TGTGCCTGGACTTTAGGGGTGGGGACCTACAATGAGCAGTTCTTC
many | TRBJ2-7 | TRBV27 | TRBD2 | CASSQGLAGIYEQYF | TGTGCCAGCAGCCAGGGACTAGCGGGTATCTACGAGCAGTACTTC
many | TRBJ2-5 | TRBV13 | TRBD1 | CASSLGHSGTGQETQYF | TGTGCCAGCAGCTTAGGCCACTCCGGGACAGGGCAAGAGACCCAGTACTTC
many | TRBJ1-3 | TRBV6-1 | NA | CASSYGGTSSGNTIYF | TGTGCCAGCAGTTATGGGGGGACTTCCTCTGGAAACACCATATATTTT